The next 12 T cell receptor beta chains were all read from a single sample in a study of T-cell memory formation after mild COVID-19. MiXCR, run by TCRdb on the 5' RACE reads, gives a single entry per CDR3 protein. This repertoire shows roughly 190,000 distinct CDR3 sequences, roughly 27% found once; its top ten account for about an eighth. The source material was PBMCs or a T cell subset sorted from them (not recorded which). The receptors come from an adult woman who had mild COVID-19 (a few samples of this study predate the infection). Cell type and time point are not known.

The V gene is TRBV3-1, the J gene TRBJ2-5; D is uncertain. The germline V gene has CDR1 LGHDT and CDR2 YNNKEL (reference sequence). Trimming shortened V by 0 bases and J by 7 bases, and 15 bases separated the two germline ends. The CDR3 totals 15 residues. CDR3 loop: CASSQESWSVGTQYF. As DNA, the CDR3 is TGTGCCAGCAGCCAAGAATCGTGGTCCGTCGGGACCCAGTACTTC.

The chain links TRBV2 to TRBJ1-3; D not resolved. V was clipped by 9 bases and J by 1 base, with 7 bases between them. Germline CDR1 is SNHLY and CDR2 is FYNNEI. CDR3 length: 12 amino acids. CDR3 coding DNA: TGTGCCAGAAAAGGGTCTGGAAACACCATATATTTT. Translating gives CARKGSGNTIYF.

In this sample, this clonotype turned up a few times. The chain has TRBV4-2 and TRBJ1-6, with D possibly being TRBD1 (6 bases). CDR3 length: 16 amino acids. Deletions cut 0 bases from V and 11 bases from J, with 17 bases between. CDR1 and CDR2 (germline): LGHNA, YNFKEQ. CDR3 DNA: TGTGCCAGCAGCCAAGATGAGGCAGGGGAGAGTGCACCCCTCCACTTT. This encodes CASSQDEAGESAPLHF.

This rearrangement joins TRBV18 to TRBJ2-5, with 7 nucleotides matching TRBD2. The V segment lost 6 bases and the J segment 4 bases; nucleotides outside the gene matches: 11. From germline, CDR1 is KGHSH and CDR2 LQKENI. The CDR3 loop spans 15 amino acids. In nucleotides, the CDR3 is TGTGCCAGCTCCTTTGCTAGCGGCGTTGGAGAGACCCAGTACTTC. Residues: CASSFASGVGETQYF.

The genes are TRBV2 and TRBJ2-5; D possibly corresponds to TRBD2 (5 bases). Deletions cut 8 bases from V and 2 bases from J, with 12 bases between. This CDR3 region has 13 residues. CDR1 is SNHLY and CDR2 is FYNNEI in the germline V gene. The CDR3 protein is CASGERLQETQYF. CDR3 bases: TGTGCCAGCGGCGAGCGGTTACAAGAGACCCAGTACTTC.

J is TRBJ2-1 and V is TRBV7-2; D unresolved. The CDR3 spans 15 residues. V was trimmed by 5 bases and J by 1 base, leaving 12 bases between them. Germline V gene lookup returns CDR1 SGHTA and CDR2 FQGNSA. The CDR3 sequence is CASSPELNSYNEQFF. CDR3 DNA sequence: TGTGCCAGCAGCCCCGAACTCAATTCCTACAATGAGCAGTTCTTC.

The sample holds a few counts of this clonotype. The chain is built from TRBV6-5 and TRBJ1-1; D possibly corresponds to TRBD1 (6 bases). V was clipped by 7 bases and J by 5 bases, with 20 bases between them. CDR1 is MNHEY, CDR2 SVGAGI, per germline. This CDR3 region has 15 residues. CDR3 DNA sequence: TGTGCCAGCACCATTACAGGGTGGGGGGGGACTGAAGCTTTCTTT. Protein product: CASTITGWGGTEAFF.

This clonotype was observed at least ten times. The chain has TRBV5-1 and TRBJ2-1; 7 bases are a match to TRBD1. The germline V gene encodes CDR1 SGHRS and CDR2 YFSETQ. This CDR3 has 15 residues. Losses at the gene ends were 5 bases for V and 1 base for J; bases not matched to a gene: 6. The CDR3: CASSLSGGSYNEQFF. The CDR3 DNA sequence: TGCGCCAGCAGTTTGTCAGGGGGTTCCTACAATGAGCAGTTCTTC.

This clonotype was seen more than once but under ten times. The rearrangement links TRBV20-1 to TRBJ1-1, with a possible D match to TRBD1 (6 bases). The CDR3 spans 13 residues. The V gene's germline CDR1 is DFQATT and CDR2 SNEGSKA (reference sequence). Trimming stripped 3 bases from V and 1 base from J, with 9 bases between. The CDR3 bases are TGCAGTGCTAGGGGGGGCGCGAACACTGAAGCTTTCTTT. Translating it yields CSARGGANTEAFF.

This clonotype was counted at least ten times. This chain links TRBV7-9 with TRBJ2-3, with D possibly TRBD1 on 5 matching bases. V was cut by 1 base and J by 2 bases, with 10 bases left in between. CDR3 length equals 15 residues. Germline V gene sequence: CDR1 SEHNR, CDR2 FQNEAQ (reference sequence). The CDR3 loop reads CASSLEGQATDTQYF. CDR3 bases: TGTGCCAGCAGCTTAGAGGGGCAGGCCACAGATACGCAGTATTTT. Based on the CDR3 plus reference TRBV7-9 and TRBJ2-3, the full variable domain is DTGVSQNPRHKITKRGQNVTFRCDPISEHNRLYWYRQTLGQGPEFLTYFQNEAQLEKSRLLSDRFSAERPKGSFSTLEIQRTEQGDSAMYLCASSLEGQATDTQYFGPGTRLTVL.

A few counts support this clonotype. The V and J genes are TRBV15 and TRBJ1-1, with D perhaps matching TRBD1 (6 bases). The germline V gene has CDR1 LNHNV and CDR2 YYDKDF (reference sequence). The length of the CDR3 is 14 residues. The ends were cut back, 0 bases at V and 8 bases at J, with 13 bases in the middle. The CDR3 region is CATSRDVGAAEAFF. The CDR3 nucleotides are TGTGCCACCAGCAGAGATGTGGGGGCCGCCGAAGCTTTCTTT.

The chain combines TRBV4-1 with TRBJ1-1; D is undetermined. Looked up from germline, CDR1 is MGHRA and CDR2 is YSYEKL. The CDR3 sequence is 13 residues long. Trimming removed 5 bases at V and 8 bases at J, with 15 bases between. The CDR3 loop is CASSRVIVAEAFF. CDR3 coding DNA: TGCGCCAGCAGCAGGGTGATTGTAGCCGAAGCTTTCTTT.